Below are 18 T cell receptor beta chains sequenced from a single sample in a study of patients and donors after allogeneic stem cell transplantation. MiXCR, run by TCRdb on the RT-PCR reads, gives a single entry per CDR3 protein. The top ten hold about 25% of the sample, which has about 150,000 distinct CDR3 sequences, approximately 25% seen once. Sequencing used blood, either unsorted or a sorted T cell fraction (not recorded which). Receptor source: a human donor who was either an allogeneic HSCT recipient or a stem cell or donor lymphocyte infusion donor (not recorded which). It is not recorded whose cells these are; they may come from a transplant donor.

The J gene is TRBJ2-3, the V gene TRBV9; D remains unclear. CDR3 length equals 13 residues. The ends were cut back, 0 bases at V and 2 bases at J, with 4 bases in the middle. The germline V gene has CDR1 SGDLS and CDR2 YYNGEE. The CDR3 protein is CASSVVNTDTQYF. DNA of the CDR3: TGTGCCAGCAGCGTAGTGAACACAGATACGCAGTATTTT.

V usage is TRBV28 and J usage is TRBJ2-1; D not resolved. V was clipped by 4 bases and J by 5 bases, with 15 bases between them. CDR1 is MDHEN, CDR2 SYDVKM, per germline. The CDR3 is 15 amino acids. The CDR3 nucleotides read TGTGCCAGCAGTTATTCTCCCCATAGGGACAATGAGCAGTTCTTC. Translation gives CASSYSPHRDNEQFF.

This clonotype appeared a few times. V is TRBV20-1 and J is TRBJ2-1; TRBD1 matches at 7 bases. The junction had 10 bases not matched to a gene; V was cut back by 0 bases and J by 8 bases. The CDR3 is made up of 15 amino acids. The germline CDR1 and CDR2 sequences are DFQATT and SNEGSKA (reference sequence). The CDR3 is CSARDPTGKGDEQFF. The CDR3 DNA is TGCAGTGCTAGAGACCCGACAGGGAAAGGGGATGAGCAGTTCTTC.

This clonotype was picked up a small number of times. This chain's CDR3 is CSATGQPQHF. The CDR3 DNA reads TGCAGTGCGACAGGGCAGCCCCAGCATTTT. The chain employs TRBV20-1 and TRBJ1-5; 7 nucleotides agree with TRBD1. Germline CDR1 reads DFQATT; CDR2 reads SNEGSKA (reference sequence). The J segment lost 7 bases and the V segment lost 6 bases, leaving 0 bases of the junction unmatched. The CDR3 has 10 amino acids.

J is TRBJ2-7 and V is TRBV10-3; TRBD1 or TRBD2 may be the D gene (5 bases each). The V gene lost 4 bases and the J gene lost 1 base, with 11 bases spanning the gap. Per germline, CDR1 ENHRY and CDR2 SYGVKD. This CDR3 has 14 residues. CDR3 sequence reads: CAISGGRQSYEQYF. The CDR3 bases are TGTGCCATCAGTGGAGGGAGACAGTCCTACGAGCAGTACTTC.

This clonotype was observed a handful of times. The CDR3 region is CASSLGTGETNEQFF. CDR3 coding DNA: TGCGCCAGCAGCCTTGGGACAGGGGAAACCAATGAGCAGTTCTTC. The gene calls are TRBV4-3 and TRBJ2-1; 10 positions agree with TRBD1. The V gene end was trimmed by 4 bases and the J gene end by 6 bases; junction bases not matched to a gene: 6. Germline lookup yields CDR1 LGHNA and CDR2 YSLEER. The CDR3 contains 15 residues.

The chain joins TRBV20-1 to TRBJ1-3; D not certain. Germline assignment: CDR1 DFQATT and CDR2 SNEGSKA (reference sequence). This CDR3 has 14 residues. V gave up 0 bases and J gave up 6 bases, with 12 bases separating them. This CDR3 is CSARDTGRTNTIYF. The CDR3 DNA reads as TGCAGTGCTAGAGATACCGGGCGGACAAACACCATATATTTT.

The chain links TRBV29-1 to TRBJ2-5; D unresolved. With 4 bases removed from V and 8 bases from J, the gap between germline ends came to 8 bases. Germline lookup yields CDR1 SQVTM and CDR2 ANQGSEA. This CDR3 region has 10 residues. The CDR3 DNA is TGCAGCGTTGTCTCTGGAACCCAGTACTTC. This codes for CSVVSGTQYF.

The rearrangement joins TRBV12-3 or TRBV12-4 to TRBJ2-7; maybe TRBD2 (5 bases). Deletions cut 7 bases from V and 3 bases from J, with 13 bases between. The CDR3 is 13 residues long. The CDR3 loop is CASTGGPDYEQYF. The CDR3 coding sequence is TGTGCCAGCACAGGAGGACCAGACTACGAGCAGTACTTC.

This clonotype has just a few counts. The chain couples TRBV20-1 to TRBJ1-1; the D gene is possibly TRBD1 (5 bases). This CDR3 is built from 13 residues. Germline V gene data show CDR1 as DFQATT and CDR2 as SNEGSKA (reference sequence). V lost 1 base to trimming and J lost 4 bases, with 10 bases between them. CDR3 nucleotides: TGCAGTGCTAGAGCGTGGGGGGGCACTGAAGCTTTCTTT. Encoded protein: CSARAWGGTEAFF.

V gene TRBV12-3 or TRBV12-4 combines with J gene TRBJ1-2; D gene unclear. The ends were cut back, 5 bases at V and 4 bases at J, with 17 bases in the middle. The CDR3 is 15 residues long. The CDR3: CASSGFSLKGYGYTF. CDR3 DNA: TGTGCCAGCAGTGGGTTTAGCCTTAAAGGCTATGGCTACACCTTC.

CDR3 nucleotides: TGCAGCGCTTCTAGCGGGGGGGCTTATGAGCAGTTCTTC. Its translation: CSASSGGAYEQFF. The rearrangement uses TRBV29-1 and TRBJ2-1, with 12 positions matching TRBD2. V was clipped by 7 bases and J by 8 bases; unmatched bases: 6. Germline loops: CDR1 SQVTM, CDR2 ANQGSEA. The CDR3 extends over 13 amino acids.

The V call is TRBV6-6, the J call TRBJ2-3; D not resolved. The CDR3 has 14 residues. Trimming cost V 5 bases and J 1 base, with 10 bases left between them. Germline V gene data show CDR1 as MNHNY and CDR2 as SVGAGI (reference sequence). The CDR3 DNA reads as TGTGCCAGCAGTAGATTGGGCGGCACAGATACGCAGTATTTT. It translates to CASSRLGGTDTQYF.

A few counts support this clonotype. The genes are TRBV12-5 and TRBJ2-4; 8 positions match TRBD1. CDR1 is LGHNT and CDR2 is FRNRAP in the germline V gene. Losses at the gene ends were 9 bases for V and 3 bases for J; bases not matched to a gene: 22. This CDR3 has 19 residues. The CDR3 bases are TGTGCTAGCGAGGGACCCCGGGACAGGTTGTATGGGGGCAAAAACATTCAGTACTTC. Amino acids: CASEGPRDRLYGGKNIQYF.

This clonotype was detected only a few times. The V gene is TRBV6-2 or TRBV6-3, the J gene TRBJ2-1; 11 bases match TRBD2. CDR1 MNHEY and CDR2 SVGEGT come from the germline V gene. After removal of 0 bases from V and 6 bases from J, the junction contained 16 bases not matched to a gene. The CDR3 runs 20 residues. CDR3 sequence reads: CASSYSPLASGRPFFNEQFF. The CDR3 coding sequence is TGTGCCAGCAGTTACTCGCCTTTGGCTAGCGGGAGGCCATTCTTCAATGAGCAGTTCTTC.

The rearrangement uses TRBV10-3 and TRBJ2-1; TRBD1 aligns across 9 bases. J gave up 8 bases and V 6 bases, and 2 bases lay outside the gene matches. The CDR3 extends over 12 amino acids. The germline gives CDR1 ENHRY, CDR2 SYGVKD. CDR3 sequence: CAISDRGDEQFF. In DNA form, the CDR3 reads TGTGCCATCAGCGACAGGGGGGATGAGCAGTTCTTC.

This chain joins TRBV13 and TRBJ2-1; D tentatively fits TRBD1 or TRBD2 (5 bases each). Germline V lookup: CDR1 PRHDT, CDR2 FYEKMQ (reference sequence). V was pared by 6 bases and J by 8 bases, with 23 bases between. The CDR3 totals 16 residues. Here the CDR3 DNA reads TGTGCCAGCAGTCCCCCGGGACCCAAAAAGGGAGATGAGCAGTTCTTC. It translates to CASSPPGPKKGDEQFF.

This clonotype came up a few times. The CDR3 coding sequence is TGTGCCAGCAGTTTAGAGGTGGGGGATTACACCATATATTTT. Its translation: CASSLEVGDYTIYF. The chain has TRBV12-3 or TRBV12-4 and TRBJ1-3, with D tentatively TRBD1 (5 bases). Between the trimmed V and J ends, which lost 1 base and 8 bases, there was a span of 12 bases. There are 14 residues in the CDR3.